This entry lists 10 T cell receptor beta chains sequenced from one sample in a study of shared clonotypes between healthy human individuals (dated by TCRdb to 2020 to 2021). Library construction relied on the immunoSEQ multiplex PCR assay. Held by TCRdb, this immuneACCESS table contains in-frame sequences only and omits some clones. Under half of the omission traces to an unresolved V gene where checked; the cause of the rest is unknown. Across this sample there are roughly 500,000 clones, with about four fifths seen only once. The top ten hold under 15% of the sample. The material sequenced was PBMCs. These receptor sequences come from a middle-aged woman in good health. Some clones in this sample may be carry-over from other donors' samples.

This clone occurred a few times. The chain links TRBV2 to TRBJ2-5, with 7 bases aligning to TRBD2. TRBJ2-7 matches the DNA end more closely, so the J call is doubtful. There are 13 residues in the CDR3. The germline V gene has CDR1 SNHLY and CDR2 FYNNEI. For the CDR3, the DNA is TGTGCCAGCAGGGCGGGAGAACCATACGAGCAGTACTTC. The encoded protein is CASRAGEPYEQYF.

The J gene is TRBJ2-5, the V gene TRBV7-2; the D is unclear. Germline V CDR1 and CDR2: SGHTA, FQGNSA. The V end was cut by 4 bases, the J end by 3 bases, with 6 bases between. This CDR3 comprises 12 residues. The CDR3 loop reads CASSSLKETQYF. DNA for the CDR3: TGTGCCAGCAGCTCCCTTAAAGAGACCCAGTACTTC.

CDR3 in amino acids: CASSQTGGYGYTF. The DNA for the CDR3 is TGTGCCAGCAGTCAAACAGGGGGCTATGGCTACACCTTC. V is TRBV7-9 and J is TRBJ1-2; 8 bases are a match to TRBD1. V lost 6 bases to trimming and J lost 4 bases; unmatched junction nucleotides: 4. CDR3 length: 13 residues. CDR1 and CDR2 (germline): SEHNR, FQNEAQ (reference sequence).

The chain links TRBV7-9 to TRBJ2-7; D possibly corresponds to TRBD2 (7 bases). V shed 7 bases and J shed 2 bases, with 12 bases lying between them. The CDR3 is made up of 13 amino acids. Germline loops: CDR1 SEHNR, CDR2 FQNEAQ (reference sequence). As DNA, the CDR3 is TGTGCCAGCAACAGGGACTACCCCTACGAGCAGTACTTC. This translates into CASNRDYPYEQYF.

The chain couples TRBV5-1 to TRBJ2-5; perhaps TRBD1 as D (5 bases). Germline CDR1 reads SGHRS; CDR2 reads YFSETQ. V gave up 3 bases and J gave up 1 base, with 10 bases separating them. This CDR3 has 14 residues. CDR3 amino acids: CASSSMTAQETQYF. The CDR3, as DNA: TGCGCCAGCAGCTCGATGACAGCCCAAGAGACCCAGTACTTC.

V gene TRBV6-4 combines with J gene TRBJ2-3; D is undetermined. The V gene's germline CDR1 is MRHNA and CDR2 SNTAGT. Trimming cost V 3 bases and J 5 bases, with 9 bases left between them. This CDR3 is 13 amino acids long. CDR3: CASSDEVGDTQYF. Here the CDR3 DNA reads TGTGCCAGCAGTGATGAGGTGGGAGATACGCAGTATTTT.

The gene calls are TRBV15 and TRBJ1-2; D is unclear. Germline-derived CDR1 and CDR2 are LNHNV and YYDKDF (reference sequence). This CDR3 has 15 residues. Trimming took off 1 base at V and 7 bases at J, with 16 bases between the two ends. CDR3 nucleotide sequence: TGTGCCACCAGCAGAGCACAAAATCCAGCAGGTGGCTACACCTTC. It encodes CATSRAQNPAGGYTF. Based on the CDR3 plus reference TRBV15 and TRBJ1-2, the full variable domain is DAMVIQNPRYQVTQFGKPVTLSCSQTLNHNVMYWYQQKSSQAPKLLFHYYDKDFNNEADTPDNFQSRRPNTSFCFLDIRSPGLGDTAMYLCATSRAQNPAGGYTFGSGTRLTVV.

The J gene is TRBJ2-7, the V gene TRBV2; 7 bases agree with TRBD2. This CDR3 contains 15 residues. V was pared by 3 bases and J by 7 bases, with 12 bases of the junction left unmatched. In germline, CDR1 is SNHLY, CDR2 FYNNEI. This CDR3 is CASSDLGLSTFEQYF. CDR3 nucleotide sequence: TGTGCCAGCAGTGACCTGGGACTAAGTACGTTTGAGCAGTACTTC. Drawing the rest from reference TRBV2 and TRBJ2-7, the complete variable domain is EPEVTQTPSHQVTQMGQEVILRCVPISNHLYFYWYRQILGQKVEFLVSFYNNEISEKSEIFDDQFSVERPDGSNFTLKIRSTKLEDSAMYFCASSDLGLSTFEQYFGPGTRLTVT.

This clone has just one count. The chain combines TRBV6-5 with TRBJ1-2, with 8 bases lining up with TRBD1. V shed 0 bases and J 2 bases; nucleotides not matched to a gene: 5. The CDR3 covers 16 residues. The V gene's germline CDR1 is MNHEY and CDR2 SVGAGI. This CDR3 is CASSYSSGQANYGYTF. CDR3 in DNA: TGTGCCAGCAGTTACTCGTCGGGACAGGCCAACTATGGCTACACCTTC.

The chain carries TRBV11-2 and TRBJ2-2; D is possibly TRBD1 (6 bases). The CDR3 is 16 amino acids. V lost 5 bases and J 2 bases, leaving 15 bases between the germline ends. Germline CDR1 reads SGHAT; CDR2 reads FQNNGV. CDR3 sequence reads: CASSLDSDLNTGELFF. Written as DNA, the CDR3 is TGTGCCAGCAGCCTGGACAGCGACCTTAACACCGGGGAGCTGTTTTTT. The full variable domain, with the rest looked up from reference TRBV11-2 and TRBJ2-2, is EAGVAQSPRYKIIEKRQSVAFWCNPISGHATLYWYQQILGQGPKLLIQFQNNGVVDDSQLPKDRFSAERLKGVDSTLKIQPAKLEDSAVYLCASSLDSDLNTGELFFGEGSRLTVL.